Listed below are T cell receptor beta chains from one sample, sequenced in a study of T-cell memory formation after mild COVID-19. MiXCR was run by TCRdb on the 5' RACE reads, yielding one entry per CDR3 protein. The repertoire holds approximately 290,000 distinct CDR3 sequences, with less than 20% as singletons. The sequenced material came from PBMCs or a T cell subset sorted from them (not recorded which). The receptors shown here come from a man in his late teens or twenties who had mild COVID-19 (a few samples of this study predate the infection). Cell type and time point are not known. Each CDR3 is given with its conserved first and last residue. A D gene is named only where the DNA matches it firmly. Expanded clones are given a class, and other clones once, few, many or no size at all.

>TRBV24-1|TRBD2|15|.|TRBJ2-1
TGTGCCACCAGTGTCGGACTAGCGGGGGACTATGAGCAGTTCTTC
CATSVGLAGDYEQFF
>TRBV4-3|.|16|many|TRBJ2-7
TGCGCCAGCAGCCAAGACTGGCTCAGTGGGATCTACGAGCAGTACTTC
CASSQDWLSGIYEQYF
>TRBV7-6|.|14|few|TRBJ2-5
TGTGCCAGCAGCTTAGGCCCTGAGCAAGAGACCCAGTACTTC
CASSLGPEQETQYF
>TRBV9|.|15|few|TRBJ1-3
TGTGCCAGCAGCGTAGCTACGGGTTCCGGAAACACCATATATTTT
CASSVATGSGNTIYF
>TRBV15|.|16|.|TRBJ1-1
TGTGCCACCAGCAGAGATCACGCAGGCCCGAACACTGAAGCTTTCTTT
CATSRDHAGPNTEAFF
>TRBV7-3|.|13|.|TRBJ1-1
TGTGCCAGCAGCTTAGGGGTAGACACTGAAGCTTTCTTT
CASSLGVDTEAFF
>TRBV7-9|.|13|.|TRBJ2-5
TGTGCCAGCAGCTTAGCGCTCCCAGAGACCCAGTACTTC
CASSLALPETQYF
>TRBV20-1|TRBD1|16|few|TRBJ1-5
TGCAGTGCTAGTCTACAAGGCAGGGGGAGCAATCAGCCCCAGCATTTT
CSASLQGRGSNQPQHF
>TRBV29-1|.|13|.|TRBJ2-3
TGCAGCGTTGCTCTGAGGTACACAGATACGCAGTATTTT
CSVALRYTDTQYF
>TRBV20-1|.|11|few|TRBJ2-5
TGCAGTACAAGGGCTGGAGAGACCCAGTACTTC
CSTRAGETQYF
>TRBV7-3|.|15|.|TRBJ2-2
TGTGCCAGCAGCATCGGGGGCTCTTTGGGCGGGGAGCTGTTTTTT
CASSIGGSLGGELFF
>TRBV7-3|TRBD2|15|.|TRBJ2-1
TGTGCCAGCAGCTACACTAGCGGGGGTGGGAATGAGCAGTTCTTC
CASSYTSGGGNEQFF
>TRBV3-1|TRBD1|16|.|TRBJ1-1
TGTGCCAGCAGCAGCGGGACAGGGCTGACGAACACTGAAGCTTTCTTT
CASSSGTGLTNTEAFF
>TRBV29-1|TRBD1|13|few|TRBJ2-2
TGCAGCGTTAAACAGGGGGCCCCCGGGGAGCTGTTTTTT
CSVKQGAPGELFF
>TRBV24-1|.|16|few|TRBJ2-1
TGTGCCACCCAGTCCCAAACAGGGAGCTCCTACAATGAGCAGTTCTTC
CATQSQTGSSYNEQFF
>TRBV19|.|14|.|TRBJ1-1
TGTGCCAGTAGTAGGGGCAGGGATAACACTGAAGCTTTCTTT
CASSRGRDNTEAFF
>TRBV6-1|.|11|many|TRBJ2-1
TGTGCCAGCAGCGGGTCTAATGAGCAGTTCTTC
CASSGSNEQFF
>TRBV7-2|.|13|.|TRBJ1-5
TGTGCCAGCAGCTTTGCAACCCTGAAGCCCCAGCATTTT
CASSFATLKPQHF
>TRBV25-1|TRBD1|15|many|TRBJ1-6
TGTGCCAGCAGTGAAGCGGGACAGCCAAGTTCACCCCTCCACTTT
CASSEAGQPSSPLHF
>TRBV4-3|TRBD2|17|few|TRBJ2-3
TGCGCCAGCAGCCAAGATGGGAGCGGGGTTAGCACAGATACGCAGTATTTT
CASSQDGSGVSTDTQYF
>TRBV12-5|TRBD2|18|.|TRBJ2-5
TGTGCTAGTGGTCCCGGTCCGGGGGGGCGGGGGTCGCAAGAGACCCAGTACTTC
CASGPGPGGRGSQETQYF
>TRBV7-2|.|15|few|TRBJ2-7
TGTGCCAGCAGCTTAGAGGGACTGGGGGCCTACGAGCAGTACTTC
CASSLEGLGAYEQYF
>TRBV12-3/TRBV12-4|.|12|many|TRBJ2-5
TGTGCCAGCAGTTTGGCCCGAGAGACCCAGTACTTC
CASSLARETQYF
>TRBV11-2|.|15|.|TRBJ1-1
TGTGCCAGCAGCTTCAATCCTTCCCCGAACACTGAAGCTTTCTTT
CASSFNPSPNTEAFF
>TRBV28|.|14|few|TRBJ1-2
TGTGCCAGCAGTCCCGGTGAGAGAAGATATGGCTACACCTTC
CASSPGERRYGYTF
>TRBV5-1|.|14|.|TRBJ1-1
TGCGCCAGCAGCAGATTGGACGGAAACACTGAAGCTTTCTTT
CASSRLDGNTEAFF
>TRBV12-3/TRBV12-4|TRBD2|14|many|TRBJ2-7
TGTGCCACCAAGGCTCTAGCGGAACTTCCAGAGCAGTACTTC
CATKALAELPEQYF
>TRBV4-3|TRBD1|16|few|TRBJ2-3
TGCGCCAGCAGCCAAGAGGGAGGACAGGGGGCAGATACGCAGTATTTT
CASSQEGGQGADTQYF
>TRBV19|TRBD1|14|few|TRBJ2-3
TGTGCCAGTAGTATACAGGGGGCGTTTGATACGCAGTATTTT
CASSIQGAFDTQYF
>TRBV4-1|.|14|few|TRBJ1-6
TGCGCCAGCAGCCAAGAGCCGAGGAGGTCACCCCTCCACTTT
CASSQEPRRSPLHF
>TRBV6-5|.|13|many|TRBJ1-2
TGTGCCAGCAGTTCCACCGGGGACCGCGGCTACACCTTC
CASSSTGDRGYTF
>TRBV12-3/TRBV12-4|.|13|.|TRBJ1-1
TGTGCCAGCAGTTTAGAGGGCCACACTGAAGCTTTCTTT
CASSLEGHTEAFF
>TRBV7-3|TRBD2|16|.|TRBJ2-3
TGTGCCAGCAGCTTAGTGGGCGGGGGGCCCCCAGATACGCAGTATTTT
CASSLVGGGPPDTQYF
>TRBV6-5|.|14|many|TRBJ2-2
TGTGCCAGCACCCAGGGTGGGTCGACCGGGGAGCTGTTTTTT
CASTQGGSTGELFF
>TRBV12-3/TRBV12-4|.|16|.|TRBJ1-5
TGTGCCAGCAGTTTAGGGTCCACGGGGAGCAATCAGCCCCAGCATTTT
CASSLGSTGSNQPQHF
>TRBV30|.|14|.|TRBJ2-2
TGTGCCTGGAGTCTAACGAGAGTAGACGGGGAGCTGTTTTTT
CAWSLTRVDGELFF
>TRBV5-1|.|15|.|TRBJ2-5
TGCGCCAGCAGCTTTAGGCAGCTTGGAGGGGAGACCCAGTACTTC
CASSFRQLGGETQYF
>TRBV20-1|.|13|.|TRBJ1-5
TGCAGTGCTAGAGCCGAGGGGCGGCGGCCCCAGCATTTT
CSARAEGRRPQHF
>TRBV24-1|.|15|few|TRBJ2-3
TGTGCCACCAGTGAAGACGGGACTAGCACAGATACGCAGTATTTT
CATSEDGTSTDTQYF
>TRBV28|TRBD2|14|.|TRBJ2-3
TGTGCCAGCAGGCCCGGGACTAGCGGTGGAAAGCAGTATTTT
CASRPGTSGGKQYF
>TRBV7-9|.|12|many|TRBJ1-2
TGTGCCAGCAGCATAGGGAGCTATGGCTACACCTTC
CASSIGSYGYTF
>TRBV12-3/TRBV12-4|.|12|.|TRBJ1-2
TGTGCCAGCAGTAGTCAGGGCGGAGGCTACACCTTC
CASSSQGGGYTF
>TRBV4-3|.|16|few|TRBJ1-4
TGCGCCAGCAGCCAAGCACGGGGCGTAGGGGATGAAAAACTGTTTTTT
CASSQARGVGDEKLFF
>TRBV7-2|TRBD2|16|.|TRBJ2-7
TGTGCCAGCAGCTTAGCGTCCGCTATTCAAGCGGGGGAGCAGTACTTC
CASSLASAIQAGEQYF
>TRBV5-4|.|16|.|TRBJ1-2
TGTGCCAGCAGCTTTGGGGGGCGTGGAGATAACTATGGCTACACCTTC
CASSFGGRGDNYGYTF
>TRBV12-3/TRBV12-4|.|13|.|TRBJ1-2
TGTGCCAGCAGTTTAGGGGAGAACTATGGCTACACCTTC
CASSLGENYGYTF
>TRBV20-1|.|16|.|TRBJ2-2
TGCAGTGCTAGGGGGCTAGTCAGAAGAGGCTATCGGGAGCTGTTTTTT
CSARGLVRRGYRELFF
>TRBV6-5|.|14|.|TRBJ2-1
TGTGCCAGCAGTTACTTGTCCCGGTACAATGAGCAGTTCTTC
CASSYLSRYNEQFF
>TRBV5-1|.|14|few|TRBJ2-1
TGCGCCAGCAGCTTGGACAGCGATTACAATGAGCAGTTCTTC
CASSLDSDYNEQFF
>TRBV3-1|.|15|.|TRBJ1-3
TGTGCCAGCAGCCAAGGGATCATACGAGGAAACACCATATATTTT
CASSQGIIRGNTIYF
>TRBV29-1|.|13|.|TRBJ1-1
TGCAGCGTTGAAAGCGGGCAGGGCTCTGAAGCTTTCTTT
CSVESGQGSEAFF